The next 16 T cell receptor beta chains were all read from a single sample in a study of cytomegalovirus exposure and HLA in healthy donors. Amplification used 60 Vbeta primers and 13 Jbeta primers. TCRdb's copy holds only in-frame clones and misses some; the assay was immunoSEQ multiplex PCR. The data show under 130,000 clones, with under 85% seen just once and 7.5% to 10% held by the top ten. The sequenced material came from PBMCs. The source of these receptors is a woman aged 40 to 55 in good health and CMV-seropositive.

V usage is TRBV2 and J usage is TRBJ1-2; D uncertain. CDR3 size: 14 residues. In germline, CDR1 is SNHLY, CDR2 FYNNEI. The V and J ends lost 6 bases and 4 bases respectively, with 15 bases between them. The CDR3 is CASRVAARPYGYTF. The CDR3 DNA sequence: TGTGCCAGCAGGGTCGCAGCGAGGCCCTATGGCTACACCTTC.

The chain employs TRBV4-1 and TRBJ2-1; 11 bases fit TRBD2. Trimming at V came to 4 bases and at J to 8 bases, leaving 13 bases not matched to a gene. The length of the CDR3 is 17 residues. Germline-derived CDR1 and CDR2 are MGHRA and YSYEKL. The CDR3 spells CASSPLSGSGRDYEQFF. Here the CDR3 DNA reads TGCGCCAGCAGCCCCCTTTCCGGTAGCGGGAGGGACTATGAGCAGTTCTTC.

The genes are TRBV27 and TRBJ2-3; 14 bases are a match to TRBD2. CDR1 is MNHEY, CDR2 SMNVEV, per germline (reference sequence). Losses at the gene ends were 6 bases for V and 6 bases for J; bases not matched to a gene: 2. The length of the CDR3 is 14 residues. The CDR3, as DNA: TGTGCCAGCAGCCGACTAGCGGGAGGGGATACGCAGTATTTT. Amino acid sequence: CASSRLAGGDTQYF.

This clone was detected only a few times. The chain employs TRBV2 and TRBJ1-2; the match to TRBD1 covers 10 bases. The CDR3 has 16 residues. CDR1 is SNHLY and CDR2 is FYNNEI in the germline V gene. V was pared by 4 bases and J by 0 bases, with 5 bases of the junction left unmatched. The DNA of the CDR3 is TGTGCCAGCAGTGGATCGACAGGGGGCCCTAACTATGGCTACACCTTC. It yields the protein CASSGSTGGPNYGYTF. Combining the CDR3 with reference TRBV2 and TRBJ1-2 gives the whole variable domain EPEVTQTPSHQVTQMGQEVILRCVPISNHLYFYWYRQILGQKVEFLVSFYNNEISEKSEIFDDQFSVERPDGSNFTLKIRSTKLEDSAMYFCASSGSTGGPNYGYTFGSGTRLTVV.

The V gene is TRBV10-3, the J gene TRBJ1-1; D may be TRBD1 (6 bases). Germline assignment: CDR1 ENHRY and CDR2 SYGVKD. The V gene lost 10 bases and the J gene lost 4 bases, with 13 bases spanning the gap. The length of the CDR3 is 12 residues. CDR3 DNA sequence: TGTGCCAGCGCACAGGGCGGCACTGAAGCTTTCTTT. It encodes CASAQGGTEAFF.

This sequence joins TRBV7-2 and TRBJ2-5; 8 bases match TRBD2. V lost 5 bases, J lost 4 bases, and 12 bases stayed unmatched. The CDR3 sequence is 16 residues long. Looked up from germline, CDR1 is SGHTA and CDR2 is FQGNSA. The DNA for the CDR3 is TGTGCCAGCAGCCCCAGGACTAGCTTGGGTCGAGAGACCCAGTACTTC. This translates into CASSPRTSLGRETQYF.

To note about this clone: Relative to the germline gene, one junction end is altered; a read error may explain this. The CDR3: CASSIEPAKNSQYF. The CDR3 coding sequence is TGTGCCAGTAGTATCGAGCCAGCCAAAAACAGTCAGTACTTC. V gene TRBV19 combines with J gene TRBJ2-4; no definite D call. The CDR3 has 14 amino acids. Germline V gene data show CDR1 as LNHDA and CDR2 as SQIVND (reference sequence).

This rearrangement joins TRBV5-6 to TRBJ1-6; D is unresolved. The CDR3 contains 14 residues. The germline CDR1 and CDR2 sequences are SGHDT and YYEEEE. With 1 base removed from V and 10 bases from J, the gap between germline ends came to 12 bases. The CDR3 loop reads CASSLRGPRSPLHF. The DNA for the CDR3 is TGTGCCAGCAGCTTGCGTGGGCCACGGTCACCCCTCCACTTT.

V is TRBV27 and J is TRBJ2-1; D remains unclear. Germline V gives CDR1 MNHEY, CDR2 SMNVEV (reference sequence). The germline V and J ends were trimmed by 0 bases and 3 bases, with 9 bases remaining between them. The CDR3 contains 15 residues. The CDR3 nucleotides read TGTGCCAGCAGTTTATCGTCCCCCCACTACAATGAGCAGTTCTTC. Its translation is CASSLSSPHYNEQFF.

This clone was recorded a few times. The rearrangement joins TRBV18 to TRBJ1-1; unclear D gene. Germline-derived CDR1 and CDR2 are KGHSH and LQKENI. The CDR3 sequence is 16 residues long. V was clipped by 3 bases and J by 1 base, with 15 bases between them. CDR3 nucleotide sequence: TGTGCCAGCTCACCCGCCTCGGTAGGAGAGAACACTGAAGCTTTCTTT. Translation gives CASSPASVGENTEAFF.

This chain connects TRBV27 to TRBJ2-1, with D perhaps TRBD2 (5 bases). The CDR3 spans 13 residues. The V gene's germline CDR1 is MNHEY and CDR2 SMNVEV (reference sequence). Trimming shortened V by 5 bases and J by 7 bases, and 12 bases separated the two germline ends. The CDR3 nucleotides are TGTGCCAGCAGTCCCGTGAGGGCGAATGAGCAGTTCTTC. Translating it yields CASSPVRANEQFF.

The chain couples TRBV4-2 to TRBJ2-5; the match to TRBD2 covers 10 bases. There are 16 residues in the CDR3. CDR1 and CDR2 (germline): LGHNA, YNFKEQ. The V and J ends lost 1 base and 1 base, in that order; junction bases with no gene match: 3. CDR3 coding DNA: TGTGCCAGCAGCCAAGGGATAGCGGGGGGCCAAGAGACCCAGTACTTC. Its protein product is CASSQGIAGGQETQYF.

In this sample, this clone turned up a few times. V is TRBV4-1 and J is TRBJ2-7; the match to TRBD1 covers 9 bases. V shed 0 bases, J shed 7 bases, and the junction held 19 bases outside the gene matches. This CDR3 is 19 amino acids long. Per germline, CDR1 MGHRA and CDR2 YSYEKL. CDR3 region: CASSQDGDRVWGDTLEQYF. CDR3 sequence (DNA): TGCGCCAGCAGCCAAGACGGGGACAGGGTTTGGGGAGATACGTTGGAGCAGTACTTC.

V is TRBV15 and J is TRBJ1-4; the D is unclear. CDR3 length equals 9 residues. CDR1 is LNHNV, CDR2 YYDKDF, per germline (reference sequence). Trimming stripped 6 bases from V and 11 bases from J, with 4 bases between. CDR3 protein: CATRRKLFF. In DNA, the CDR3 is TGTGCCACCAGGAGGAAACTGTTTTTT.

In regard to this clone: One end of the junction does not line up with germline, which may come from a read error. The V call is TRBV20-1, the J call TRBJ1-1; 7 bases fit TRBD1. This CDR3 spans 11 amino acids. CDR1 is DFQATT and CDR2 is SNEGSKA in the germline V gene (reference sequence). CDR3 sequence (DNA): TGCAGTGCTCGAGAGGGACAGGAAGCTTTCTTT. Protein: CSAREGQEAFF.

This rearrangement joins TRBV7-8 to TRBJ2-7; weak D call: TRBD1 (6 bases). The V gene's germline CDR1 is SGHVS and CDR2 FQNEAQ. Trimming removed 3 bases from V and 3 bases from J, with 15 bases in between. This CDR3 has 15 amino acids. The CDR3 DNA follows: TGTGCCAGCAGCTTCAGAACAGGGTTTCTCTACGAGCAGTACTTC. Its protein product is CASSFRTGFLYEQYF.